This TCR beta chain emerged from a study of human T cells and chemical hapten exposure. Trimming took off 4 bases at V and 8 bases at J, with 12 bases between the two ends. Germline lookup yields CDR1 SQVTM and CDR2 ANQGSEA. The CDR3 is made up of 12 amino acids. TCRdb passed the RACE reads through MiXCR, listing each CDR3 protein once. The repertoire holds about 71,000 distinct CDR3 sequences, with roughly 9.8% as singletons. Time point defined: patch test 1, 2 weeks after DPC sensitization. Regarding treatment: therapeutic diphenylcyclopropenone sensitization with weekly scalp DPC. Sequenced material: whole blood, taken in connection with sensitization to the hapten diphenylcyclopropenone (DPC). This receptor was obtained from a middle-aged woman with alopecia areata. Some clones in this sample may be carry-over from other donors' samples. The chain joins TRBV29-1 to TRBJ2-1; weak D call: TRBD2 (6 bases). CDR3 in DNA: TGCAGCGTTGGTGGGCGGGGAGATGAGCAGTTCTTC. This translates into CSVGGRGDEQFF.